This T cell receptor beta chain was observed in a study of chemoradiotherapy in HPV16-positive cancers. Across the study: Two HPV16-positive patients' cells yielded candidate HPV-specific clones and common motifs.

Per the germline V gene, CDR1 is SGHRS and CDR2 is YFSETQ. The CDR3 covers 13 residues. V lost 6 bases, J lost 2 bases, and 10 bases lay in between. Sequenced by immunoSEQ multiplex PCR; TCRdb stores in-frame clones only, minus some. The sample has roughly 21,000 clones, 87% seen once. The origin of this receptor is a human donor with HPV-associated anogenital cancer. The sequences come from blood, collected from a patient who underwent chemoradiotherapy. The V call is TRBV5-1, the J call TRBJ2-3; perhaps TRBD2 as D (6 bases). The CDR3 DNA is TGCGCCAGCACCCGGGACTCCACAGATACGCAGTATTTT. This encodes CASTRDSTDTQYF.